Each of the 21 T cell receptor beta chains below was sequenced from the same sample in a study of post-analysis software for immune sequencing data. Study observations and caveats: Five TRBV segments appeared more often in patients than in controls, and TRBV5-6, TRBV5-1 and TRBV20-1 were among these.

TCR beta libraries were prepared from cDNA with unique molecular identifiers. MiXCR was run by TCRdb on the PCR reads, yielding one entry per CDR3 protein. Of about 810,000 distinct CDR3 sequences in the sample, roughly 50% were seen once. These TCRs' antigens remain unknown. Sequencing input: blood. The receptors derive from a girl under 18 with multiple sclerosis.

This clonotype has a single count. The CDR3 region is CSAGGLLHTGELFF. The CDR3 DNA reads as TGCAGTGCTGGGGGACTTCTACACACCGGGGAGCTGTTTTTT. V usage is TRBV20-1 and J usage is TRBJ2-2; maybe TRBD2 (6 bases). V was clipped by 5 bases and J by 3 bases, with 13 bases between them. The CDR3 length is 14 residues. Germline CDR1 and CDR2: DFQATT and SNEGSKA (reference sequence).

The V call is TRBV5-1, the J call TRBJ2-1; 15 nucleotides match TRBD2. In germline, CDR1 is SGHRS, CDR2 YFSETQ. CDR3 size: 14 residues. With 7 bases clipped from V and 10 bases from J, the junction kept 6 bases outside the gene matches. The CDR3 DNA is TGCGCCAGCCGGCCGGGACTAGCGGGAGGAGAGCAGTTCTTC. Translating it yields CASRPGLAGGEQFF. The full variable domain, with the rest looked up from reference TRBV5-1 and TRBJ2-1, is KAGVTQTPRYLIKTRGQQVTLSCSPISGHRSVSWYQQTPGQGLQFLFEYFSETQRNKGNFPGRFSGRQFSNSRSEMNVSTLELGDSALYLCASRPGLAGGEQFFGPGTRLTVL.

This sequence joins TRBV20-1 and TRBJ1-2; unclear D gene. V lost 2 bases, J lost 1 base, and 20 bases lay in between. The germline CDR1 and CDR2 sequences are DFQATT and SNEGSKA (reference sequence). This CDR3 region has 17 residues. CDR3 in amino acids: CSARRATRPPLNYGYTF. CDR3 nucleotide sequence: TGCAGTGCTAGACGTGCGACAAGGCCCCCTCTTAACTATGGCTACACCTTC.

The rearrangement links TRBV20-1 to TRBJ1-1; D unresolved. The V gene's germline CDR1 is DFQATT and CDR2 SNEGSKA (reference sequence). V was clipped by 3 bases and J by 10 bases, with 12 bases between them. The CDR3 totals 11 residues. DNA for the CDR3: TGCAGTGCTAGTGATGGTATCGGAGCTTTCTTT. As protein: CSASDGIGAFF.

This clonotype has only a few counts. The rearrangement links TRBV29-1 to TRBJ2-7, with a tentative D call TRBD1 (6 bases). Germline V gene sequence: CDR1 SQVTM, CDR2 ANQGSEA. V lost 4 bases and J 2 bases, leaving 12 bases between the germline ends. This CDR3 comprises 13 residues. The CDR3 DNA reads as TGCAGCGTTGCGCACAGGGCAACCTACGAGCAGTACTTC. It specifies CSVAHRATYEQYF.

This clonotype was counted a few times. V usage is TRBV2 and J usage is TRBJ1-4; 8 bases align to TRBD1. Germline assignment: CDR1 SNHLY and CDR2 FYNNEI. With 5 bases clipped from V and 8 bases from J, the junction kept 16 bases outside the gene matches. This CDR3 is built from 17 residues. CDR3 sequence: CASSSFPRQGSGEKLFF. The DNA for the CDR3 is TGTGCCAGCAGTAGCTTCCCCCGACAGGGGTCAGGAGAAAAACTGTTTTTT. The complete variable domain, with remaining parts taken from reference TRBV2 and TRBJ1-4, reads EPEVTQTPSHQVTQMGQEVILRCVPISNHLYFYWYRQILGQKVEFLVSFYNNEISEKSEIFDDQFSVERPDGSNFTLKIRSTKLEDSAMYFCASSSFPRQGSGEKLFFGSGTQLSVL.

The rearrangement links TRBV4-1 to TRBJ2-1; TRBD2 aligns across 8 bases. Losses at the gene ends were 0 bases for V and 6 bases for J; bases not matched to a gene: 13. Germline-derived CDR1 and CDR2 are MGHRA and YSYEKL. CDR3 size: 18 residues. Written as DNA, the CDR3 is TGCGCCAGCAGCCAAGATGGGGTAGCGGGAACGGATCCCAATGAGCAGTTCTTC. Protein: CASSQDGVAGTDPNEQFF.

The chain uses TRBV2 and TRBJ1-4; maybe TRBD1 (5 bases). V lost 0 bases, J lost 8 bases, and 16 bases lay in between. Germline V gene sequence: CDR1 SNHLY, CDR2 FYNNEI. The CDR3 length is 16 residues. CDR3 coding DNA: TGTGCCAGCAGTGAAGCCCTCGGATCAGGGTGGGAAAAACTGTTTTTT. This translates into CASSEALGSGWEKLFF. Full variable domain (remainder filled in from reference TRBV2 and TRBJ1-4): EPEVTQTPSHQVTQMGQEVILRCVPISNHLYFYWYRQILGQKVEFLVSFYNNEISEKSEIFDDQFSVERPDGSNFTLKIRSTKLEDSAMYFCASSEALGSGWEKLFFGSGTQLSVL.

DNA for the CDR3: TGTGCCAGCAGCTTTCCGGACAGCAGTATAGCCAAAAACATTCAGTACTTC. This sequence encodes CASSFPDSSIAKNIQYF. This rearrangement joins TRBV7-9 to TRBJ2-4; tentative D call: TRBD1 (6 bases). The CDR3 runs to 17 residues. The V gene's germline CDR1 is SEHNR and CDR2 FQNEAQ (reference sequence). V lost 3 bases and J lost 0, with 15 bases in between.

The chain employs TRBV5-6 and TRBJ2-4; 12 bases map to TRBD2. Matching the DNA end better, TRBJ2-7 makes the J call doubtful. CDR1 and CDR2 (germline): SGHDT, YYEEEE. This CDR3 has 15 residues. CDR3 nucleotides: TGTGCCAGCAGCAGACGGACTAGCGGGGTATACGAGCAGTACTTC. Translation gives CASSRRTSGVYEQYF.

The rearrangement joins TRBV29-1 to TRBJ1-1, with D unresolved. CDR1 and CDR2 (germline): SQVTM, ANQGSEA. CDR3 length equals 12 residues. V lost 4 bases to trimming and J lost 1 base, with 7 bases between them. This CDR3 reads CSVGYRNTEAFF. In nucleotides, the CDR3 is TGCAGCGTTGGGTACAGGAACACTGAAGCTTTCTTT.

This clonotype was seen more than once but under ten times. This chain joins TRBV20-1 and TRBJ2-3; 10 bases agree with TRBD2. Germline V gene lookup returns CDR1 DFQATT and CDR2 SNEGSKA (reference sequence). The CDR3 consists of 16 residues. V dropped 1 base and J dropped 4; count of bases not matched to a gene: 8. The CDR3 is CSARGLAGAESDTQYF. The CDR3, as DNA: TGCAGTGCTAGAGGTCTAGCGGGAGCCGAATCAGATACGCAGTATTTT.

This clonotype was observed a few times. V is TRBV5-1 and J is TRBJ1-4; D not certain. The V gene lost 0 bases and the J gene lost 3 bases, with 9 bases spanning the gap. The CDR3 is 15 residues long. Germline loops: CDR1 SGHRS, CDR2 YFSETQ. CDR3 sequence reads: CASSLDRTANEKLFF. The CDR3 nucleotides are TGCGCCAGCAGCTTGGATCGGACCGCTAATGAAAAACTGTTTTTT.

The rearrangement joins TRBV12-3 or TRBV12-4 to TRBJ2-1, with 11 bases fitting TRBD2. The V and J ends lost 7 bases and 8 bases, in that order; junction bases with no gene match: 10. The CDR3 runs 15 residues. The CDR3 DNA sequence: TGTGCCAGCATCTTTAGCGGGAGGGCGTCTCATGAGCAGTTCTTC. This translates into CASIFSGRASHEQFF.

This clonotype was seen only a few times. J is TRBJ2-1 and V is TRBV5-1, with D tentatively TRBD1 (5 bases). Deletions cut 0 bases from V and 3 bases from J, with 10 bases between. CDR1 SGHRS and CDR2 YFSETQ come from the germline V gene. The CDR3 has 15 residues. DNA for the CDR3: TGCGCCAGCAGCTTGGCAGGGCTCCTCTACAATGAGCAGTTCTTC. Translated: CASSLAGLLYNEQFF.

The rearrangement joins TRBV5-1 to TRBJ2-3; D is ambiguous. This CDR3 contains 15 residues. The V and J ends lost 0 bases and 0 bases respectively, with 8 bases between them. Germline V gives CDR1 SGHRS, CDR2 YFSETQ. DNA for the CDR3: TGCGCCAGCAGCTTGGGGTTTACTAGCACAGATACGCAGTATTTT. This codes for CASSLGFTSTDTQYF.

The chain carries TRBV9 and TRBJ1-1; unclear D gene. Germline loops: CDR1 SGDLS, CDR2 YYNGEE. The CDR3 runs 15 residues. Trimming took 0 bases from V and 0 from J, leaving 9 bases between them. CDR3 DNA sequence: TGTGCCAGCAGCGTAGCTTCCCGCATGAACACTGAAGCTTTCTTT. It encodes CASSVASRMNTEAFF.

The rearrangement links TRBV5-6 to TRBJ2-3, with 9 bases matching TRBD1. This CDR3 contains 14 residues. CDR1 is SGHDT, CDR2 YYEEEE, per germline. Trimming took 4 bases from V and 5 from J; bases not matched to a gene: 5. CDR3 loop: CASSPGTGIDTQYF. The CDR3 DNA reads TGTGCCAGCAGCCCTGGGACAGGGATAGATACGCAGTATTTT.

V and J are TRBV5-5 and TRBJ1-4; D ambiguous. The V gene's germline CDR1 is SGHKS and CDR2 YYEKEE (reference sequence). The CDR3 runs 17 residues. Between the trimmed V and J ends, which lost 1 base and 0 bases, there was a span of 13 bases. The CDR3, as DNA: TGTGCCAGCAGCTTGTCTCTCGGGATTCCAACTAATGAAAAACTGTTTTTT. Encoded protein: CASSLSLGIPTNEKLFF.

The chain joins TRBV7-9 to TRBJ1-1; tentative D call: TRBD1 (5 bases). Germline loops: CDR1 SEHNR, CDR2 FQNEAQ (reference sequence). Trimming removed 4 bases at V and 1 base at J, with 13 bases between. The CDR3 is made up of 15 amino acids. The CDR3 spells CASSSPGTPNTEAFF. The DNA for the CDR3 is TGTGCCAGCAGCTCCCCCGGGACTCCGAACACTGAAGCTTTCTTT.

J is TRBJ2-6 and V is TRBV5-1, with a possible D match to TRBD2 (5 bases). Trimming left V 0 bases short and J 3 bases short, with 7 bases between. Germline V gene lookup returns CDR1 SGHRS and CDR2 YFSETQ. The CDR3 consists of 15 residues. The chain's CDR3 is CASSLDGDGANVLTF. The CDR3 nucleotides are TGCGCCAGCAGCTTGGACGGGGATGGGGCCAACGTCCTGACTTTC.